One sample yielded the 17 T cell receptor beta chains listed below, sequenced in a study of shared clonotypes between healthy human individuals. Data came from immunoSEQ multiplex PCR; TCRdb stores just in-frame clones and leaves some out. The sample contains about 2.2 million clones, approximately 92% of which appear only once. Terminally differentiated effector memory CD45RA+ cells were left out of the naive CD8 fraction, which was CD45RO-negative and positively selected for CCR7. The sequencing input was naive CD8+ T cells from PBMCs. The receptors shown here come from a man between 18 and 29 years old in good health. Some clones in this sample may be carry-over from other donors' samples.

The rearrangement links TRBV9 to TRBJ1-1; no reliable D call. Germline V gives CDR1 SGDLS, CDR2 YYNGEE. The V end lost 3 bases, the J end lost 1 base, and 13 bases lay between the germline ends. The CDR3 covers 15 residues. The CDR3: CASSEYVIGNTEAFF. CDR3 DNA: TGTGCCAGCAGCGAATACGTGATAGGGAACACTGAAGCTTTCTTT.

In its sample, this clone was seen once. In the same sample, other DNA sequences code for this CDR3. This rearrangement joins TRBV19 to TRBJ1-2, with D hard to call. The germline V gene encodes CDR1 LNHDA and CDR2 SQIVND (reference sequence). This CDR3 has 10 residues. V was clipped by 8 bases and J by 5 bases, with 6 bases between them. This CDR3 reads CASRGYGYTF. CDR3 bases: TGTGCCAGTCGCGGTTATGGCTACACCTTC.

The table lists this clone with a count of one. This chain uses TRBV6-4 with TRBJ2-2; D may match TRBD1 or TRBD2 (6 bases each). Germline CDR1 MRHNA, CDR2 SNTAGT. Between the trimmed V and J ends, which lost 11 bases and 3 bases, there was a span of 19 bases. The CDR3 is 15 amino acids. The CDR3 DNA sequence: TGTGCCGGACTAATCCGGGACACCTACACCGGGGAGCTGTTTTTT. The encoded protein is CAGLIRDTYTGELFF.

As concerns this clone: The same CDR3 arises from other DNA sequences in this sample as well. V is TRBV6-5 and J is TRBJ1-1, with D tentatively TRBD1 (5 bases). The germline V gene encodes CDR1 MNHEY and CDR2 SVGAGI. The CDR3 is made up of 15 amino acids. V was trimmed by 0 bases and J by 0 bases, leaving 8 bases between them. Here the CDR3 reads CASSYSVGVNTEAFF. The CDR3 DNA sequence: TGTGCCAGCAGTTACTCGGTAGGGGTGAACACTGAAGCTTTCTTT.

Points on this clone: Other DNA sequences in the sample encode the same CDR3. This CDR3 is CASSLAGGNTEAFF. CDR3 sequence (DNA): TGTGCCAGCAGTTTAGCGGGGGGAAACACTGAAGCTTTCTTT. This chain connects TRBV28 to TRBJ1-1; D is perhaps TRBD1 (5 bases). CDR1 and CDR2 from the germline V gene are MDHEN and SYDVKM. The CDR3 has 14 amino acids. Trimming took off 2 bases at V and 2 bases at J, with 9 bases between the two ends.

The chain uses TRBV27 and TRBJ1-5; a weak D match, TRBD1 (5 bases). Germline-derived CDR1 and CDR2 are MNHEY and SMNVEV (reference sequence). The CDR3 runs to 16 residues. Between the trimmed V and J ends, which lost 0 bases and 1 base, there was a span of 10 bases. CDR3 sequence: CASSLSRGESNQPQHF. The CDR3 DNA reads as TGTGCCAGCAGTTTATCGAGAGGGGAAAGCAATCAGCCCCAGCATTTT.

The CDR3 is CASSLDPGTEAFF. DNA for the CDR3: TGTGCCAGCAGCTTAGATCCCGGCACTGAAGCTTTCTTT. The chain employs TRBV11-3 and TRBJ1-1; D is ambiguous. The CDR3 loop spans 13 amino acids. Deletions cut 0 bases from V and 4 bases from J, with 6 bases between. Germline CDR1 SGHNT, CDR2 YENEEA.

The V gene is TRBV28, the J gene TRBJ2-3; D is unresolved. CDR1 is MDHEN, CDR2 SYDVKM, per germline. The CDR3 runs 13 residues. Trimming stripped 7 bases from V and 5 bases from J, with 13 bases between. DNA for the CDR3: TGTGCCAGCAAGGACGGGCACGAAGATACGCAGTATTTT. Translated: CASKDGHEDTQYF.

The rearrangement joins TRBV19 to TRBJ2-1; the D gene is possibly TRBD2 (6 bases). Trimming cost V 7 bases and J 0 bases, with 16 bases left between them. The CDR3 loop spans 16 amino acids. Germline CDR1 LNHDA, CDR2 SQIVND (reference sequence). The chain's CDR3 is CASTPAGGSSYNEQFF. DNA for the CDR3: TGTGCCAGTACTCCCGCAGGAGGGAGCTCCTACAATGAGCAGTTCTTC.

This sequence joins TRBV5-1 and TRBJ1-2; D is perhaps TRBD1 (5 bases). CDR3 size: 19 residues. Germline lookup yields CDR1 SGHRS and CDR2 YFSETQ. V lost 4 bases, J lost 0 bases, and 25 bases lay in between. In DNA form, the CDR3 reads TGCGCCAGCAGCCAAACCGCTGAGGATAGACAGTCTCCTAACTATGGCTACACCTTC. Translation gives CASSQTAEDRQSPNYGYTF.

This rearrangement joins TRBV4-1 to TRBJ2-7; 9 nucleotides align to TRBD2. The V gene end was trimmed by 1 base and the J gene end by 3 bases; junction bases not matched to a gene: 4. CDR3 size: 15 residues. CDR1 and CDR2 from the germline V gene are MGHRA and YSYEKL. CDR3 sequence reads: CASSQGTSELYEQYF. The CDR3 DNA follows: TGCGCCAGCAGCCAAGGGACTAGCGAGCTCTACGAGCAGTACTTC.

This chain uses TRBV28 with TRBJ1-2; D perhaps matches TRBD1 (6 bases). Germline V gene data show CDR1 as MDHEN and CDR2 as SYDVKM. The CDR3 is made up of 15 amino acids. V was clipped by 4 bases and J by 7 bases, with 19 bases between them. The DNA for the CDR3 is TGTGCCAGCAGTTCGTTTGATAGGGGGAACGGTGGCTACACCTTC. This codes for CASSSFDRGNGGYTF.

This chain joins TRBV7-3 and TRBJ2-2, with TRBD1 identical over 11 bases. After removal of 5 bases from V and 8 bases from J, the junction contained 7 bases not matched to a gene. The germline gives CDR1 SGHTA, CDR2 FQGTGA. CDR3 length equals 15 residues. The CDR3 region has the DNA TGTGCCAGCAGCCTGCGGGACAGGGGGTCAGGGGAGCTGTTTTTT. As protein: CASSLRDRGSGELFF.

The chain joins TRBV4-1 to TRBJ2-7; 9 bases agree with TRBD2. V was pared by 1 base and J by 1 base, with 5 bases of the junction left unmatched. The germline CDR1 and CDR2 sequences are MGHRA and YSYEKL. The CDR3 covers 16 residues. As DNA, the CDR3 is TGCGCCAGCAGCCAAGTACCGACTAGCGGATCCTACGAGCAGTACTTC. Residues: CASSQVPTSGSYEQYF.

CDR3 amino acids: CASSQSGGQIYEQYF. The CDR3 DNA sequence: TGTGCCAGCAGCCAGTCTGGCGGACAGATCTACGAGCAGTACTTC. The chain employs TRBV7-9 and TRBJ2-7, with a possible D match to TRBD1 (6 bases). The CDR3 totals 15 residues. CDR1 is SEHNR, CDR2 FQNEAQ, per germline (reference sequence). With 5 bases removed from V and 3 bases from J, the gap between germline ends came to 17 bases. Looking up the rest from reference TRBV7-9 and TRBJ2-7 gives the full variable domain: DTGVSQNPRHKITKRGQNVTFRCDPISEHNRLYWYRQTLGQGPEFLTYFQNEAQLEKSRLLSDRFSAERPKGSFSTLEIQRTEQGDSAMYLCASSQSGGQIYEQYFGPGTRLTVT.

The V call is TRBV11-2, the J call TRBJ2-7; D is unclear. CDR1 and CDR2 from the germline V gene are SGHAT and FQNNGV. Trimming shortened V by 4 bases and J by 3 bases, and 13 bases separated the two germline ends. This CDR3 has 14 amino acids. CDR3 nucleotides: TGTGCCAGCAGCTCCTGGGCCACCCGCTACGAGCAGTACTTC. Its protein product is CASSSWATRYEQYF.

The CDR3 nucleotides read TGTGCCAGTAGTATGGGAGTATCCTACAATGAGCAGTTCTTC. It codes for CASSMGVSYNEQFF. The chain is built from TRBV19 and TRBJ2-1, with D perhaps TRBD2 (5 bases). Per the germline V gene, CDR1 is LNHDA and CDR2 is SQIVND (reference sequence). V was cut by 3 bases and J by 1 base, with 7 bases left in between. The CDR3 covers 14 residues. The full variable domain, its missing parts supplied by reference TRBV19 and TRBJ2-1, is DGGITQSPKYLFRKEGQNVTLSCEQNLNHDAMYWYRQDPGQGLRLIYYSQIVNDFQKGDIAEGYSVSREKKESFPLTVTSAQKNPTAFYLCASSMGVSYNEQFFGPGTRLTVL.